This T cell receptor (beta chain) was documented in a study of Tregs in tolerant kidney transplant recipients. Per the germline V gene, CDR1 is LNHDA and CDR2 is SQIVND (reference sequence). V lost 2 bases, J lost 7 bases, and 10 bases stayed unmatched. This CDR3 has 16 amino acids. This table comes from immunoSEQ multiplex PCR, and its TCRdb copy is limited to in-frame clones, with some not included. The sample has tens of thousands of clones, more than 90% seen once. This sequence was found in a human donor in good health. Sequencing used CD8+ T cells from blood. V is TRBV19 and J is TRBJ2-1, with 8 nucleotides matching TRBD2. CDR3 sequence: CASSINTLAGRNEQFF. The CDR3 DNA reads TGTGCCAGTAGTATAAACACATTAGCGGGGCGGAATGAGCAGTTCTTC.